Listed below are T cell receptor beta chains from one sample, sequenced in a study of shared clonotypes between healthy human individuals. Sequencing used immunoSEQ multiplex PCR; TCRdb keeps in-frame clones, though not all of them. The sample yields under 2.5 million clones, roughly 92% seen once. Sequencing was performed on naive CD4+ T cells from PBMCs. The receptors come from a young man in good health. Some clones in this sample may be carry-over from other donors' samples. Each CDR3 is given without its conserved first and last residue.

cdr3_aa	v_call
ATVLPSVSEAF	TRBV7-9
ASSQESWRGTDTQY	TRBV4-3
ASSLGRLYGYT	TRBV28
ASSWHHRDRGDNEQF	TRBV5-8
ASKQGANEKLF	TRBV5-4
ASSQLGEDSQETQY	TRBV23-1
ASSPYEGQPRGYT	TRBV7-9
ASSPRLAGYEQF	TRBV5-6
ASSRDREETQY	TRBV7-9
ASRRTVYYGYT	TRBV28
ATSRGIAGGPWNEQF	TRBV15
ASSNGLYNEQF	TRBV28
ASSLVQGGEQF	TRBV7-9
ASSLGTGRMNTGELF	TRBV11-3
ASSTLGQGDGNTIY	TRBV19
ASSPAGQYSYEQY	TRBV7-2
ASSKYGGHSPYEQY	TRBV7-2
ASSSLSHEQF	TRBV28
ASIRRSAAGKLF	TRBV28
ASSFGHEGETQY	TRBV5-6
ASRPRGVNTEAF	TRBV7-9
ASSEALAGAYTGELF	TRBV6-1
ASSSVSTGELF	TRBV7-2
ASHDSYNSPLH	TRBV6-5
ASSQNRNGYT	TRBV4-1
ASSYGLGGKLF	TRBV28
ASMTGVTYNEQF	TRBV5-4
ASSPPLRAGGYSTDTQY	TRBV9
ASSLTGGMGYT	TRBV28
ASRPTSGRYYEQY	TRBV6-5
ASSPGAGGEETQY	TRBV18
ASSVVDANSGGELF	TRBV9